The 20 T cell receptor beta chains below were found in one sample sequenced in a study of graft-versus-host responses after intestinal transplantation. What these receptors recognize is not known. Assay: immunoSEQ multiplex PCR; the TCRdb copy retains only in-frame clones and omits some. The profile shows roughly 69,000 clones, 90% to 95% of them singletons. The starting material was unstimulated CD8+ T cells sorted from spleen or lymph node cells, obtained before transplant. These receptors were obtained from a human donor who was the organ donor for an intestinal transplant.

The V gene is TRBV7-9, the J gene TRBJ1-2, with D possibly TRBD1 on 6 matching bases. The V end was cut by 3 bases, the J end by 3 bases, with 20 bases between. The germline gives CDR1 SEHNR, CDR2 FQNEAQ (reference sequence). CDR3 length equals 17 residues. The CDR3 nucleotides are TGTGCCAGCAGCTTCCCCTGGGCAGGGGTGCAGGACTATGGCTACACCTTC. Protein sequence: CASSFPWAGVQDYGYTF.

The V call is TRBV10-2, the J call TRBJ2-1; TRBD2 might be the D (5 bases). This CDR3 region has 13 residues. V was clipped by 6 bases and J by 7 bases, with 13 bases between them. Germline assignment: CDR1 WSHSY and CDR2 SAAADI. DNA for the CDR3: TGCGCCAGCAGCTGGATGGGGAGTAATGAGCAGTTCTTC. It translates to CASSWMGSNEQFF.

The CDR3 protein is CASSVSGTAHTEAFF. The CDR3 DNA sequence: TGTGCCAGTAGTGTCTCCGGGACAGCCCACACTGAAGCTTTCTTT. The chain employs TRBV19 and TRBJ1-1, with 7 positions matching TRBD1. Germline V gene lookup returns CDR1 LNHDA and CDR2 SQIVND (reference sequence). V gave up 5 bases and J gave up 3 bases; unmatched junction bases: 9. This CDR3 comprises 15 residues.

The rearrangement uses TRBV11-2 and TRBJ1-1; TRBD1 might be the D (6 bases). Deletions cut 3 bases from V and 8 bases from J, with 13 bases between. In germline, CDR1 is SGHAT, CDR2 FQNNGV. The CDR3 length is 13 residues. CDR3 in DNA: TGTGCCAGCAGCTTCATTGGGGGCGCAGAAGCTTTCTTT. This encodes CASSFIGGAEAFF.

The chain is built from TRBV21-1 and TRBJ2-7; the table's D gene call, TRBD2, was not cross checked with the DNA. TRBV21-1 is assigned pseudogene status. CDR3 length equals 18 residues. CDR3 sequence: CASSKQGLAGACSHEQYF. CDR3 bases: TGTGCCAGCAGCAAGCAGGGACTAGCGGGAGCGTGTTCCCACGAGCAGTACTTC.

V and J are TRBV9 and TRBJ1-6; 7 nucleotides match TRBD1. Per the germline V gene, CDR1 is SGDLS and CDR2 is YYNGEE. CDR3 length: 13 residues. V gave up 3 bases and J gave up 9 bases; unmatched junction bases: 3. In nucleotides, the CDR3 is TGTGCCAGCAGCGAGGGGGCGTCTTCACCCCTCCACTTT. It is translated as CASSEGASSPLHF.

The chain carries TRBV6-5 and TRBJ2-5; possibly TRBD2 for D (6 bases). The J call is doubtful: the DNA matches TRBJ2-7 better. Looked up from germline, CDR1 is MNHEY and CDR2 is SVGAGI. The CDR3 consists of 15 residues. Here the CDR3 DNA reads TGTGCCAGCAGTTCTAGCGCTAGTCCTTCATACGAGCAGTACTTC. Translated, it gives CASSSSASPSYEQYF.

The CDR3 loop reads CSVIRVNSYNEQFF. In DNA, the CDR3 is TGCAGCGTCATACGGGTTAACTCCTACAATGAGCAGTTCTTC. This chain joins TRBV29-1 and TRBJ2-1; D is unclear. The length of the CDR3 is 14 residues. CDR1 is SQVTM, CDR2 ANQGSEA, per germline. The germline V and J ends were trimmed by 6 bases and 0 bases, with 12 bases remaining between them.

The chain combines TRBV27 with TRBJ2-7; TRBD2 agrees at 8 bases. This CDR3 spans 15 amino acids. CDR1 is MNHEY and CDR2 is SMNVEV in the germline V gene (reference sequence). Trimming took 4 bases from V and 2 from J; bases not matched to a gene: 7. The CDR3 coding sequence is TGTGCCAGCAGTTGGGGTAGCGGGGAACCCTACGAGCAGTACTTC. Encoded protein: CASSWGSGEPYEQYF.

CDR3 region: CASSSSGGQYF. The CDR3 coding sequence is TGTGCCAGTAGCTCTAGTGGCGGGCAGTACTTC. The V gene is TRBV19, the J gene TRBJ2-5, with D maybe TRBD2 (5 bases). This CDR3 contains 11 residues. V lost 6 bases, J lost 11 bases, and 13 bases lay in between. Per the germline V gene, CDR1 is LNHDA and CDR2 is SQIVND (reference sequence).

The chain uses TRBV5-6 and TRBJ1-1, with D uncertain. This CDR3 comprises 16 residues. Per the germline V gene, CDR1 is SGHDT and CDR2 is YYEEEE. Trimming left V 2 bases short and J 0 bases short, with 14 bases between. CDR3 in amino acids: CASSFPGEPMNTEAFF. The CDR3 bases are TGTGCCAGCAGCTTCCCCGGGGAGCCCATGAACACTGAAGCTTTCTTT.

This clone appeared a single time. The chain recombines TRBV13 with TRBJ2-3, with 8 bases matching TRBD2. Trimming cost V 4 bases and J 2 bases; bases outside gene matches: 8. This CDR3 comprises 16 residues. Per germline, CDR1 PRHDT and CDR2 FYEKMQ (reference sequence). The CDR3 DNA reads as TGTGCCAGCAGCTACAGCGGGAGAAGTTCCACAGATACGCAGTATTTT. As protein: CASSYSGRSSTDTQYF.

The chain couples TRBV5-6 to TRBJ2-7, with 7 bases that match TRBD2. Trimming removed 0 bases from V and 2 bases from J; junction bases left unmatched: 5. Germline V gene data show CDR1 as SGHDT and CDR2 as YYEEEE. The CDR3 loop spans 15 amino acids. Written as DNA, the CDR3 is TGTGCCAGCAGCTTGGCCCCTAGCGGAACCTACGAGCAGTACTTC. Its protein product is CASSLAPSGTYEQYF. Together with reference TRBV5-6 and TRBJ2-7, the CDR3 gives the full variable domain: DAGVTQSPTHLIKTRGQQVTLRCSPKSGHDTVSWYQQALGQGPQFIFQYYEEEERQRGNFPDRFSGHQFPNYSSELNVNALLLGDSALYLCASSLAPSGTYEQYFGPGTRLTVT.

In nucleotides, the CDR3 is TGTGCCAGCAGCACCGACAGGACCCTACCCTACAATGAGCAGTTCTTC. It is translated as CASSTDRTLPYNEQFF. V is TRBV6-6 and J is TRBJ2-1, with D possibly TRBD1 on 6 matching bases. Per the germline V gene, CDR1 is MNHNY and CDR2 is SVGAGI (reference sequence). The CDR3 has 16 residues. V was pared by 6 bases and J by 2 bases, with 17 bases between.

This chain uses TRBV27 with TRBJ1-2; 9 bases agree with TRBD1. The CDR3 is 13 amino acids. CDR1 is MNHEY and CDR2 is SMNVEV in the germline V gene (reference sequence). V was pared by 2 bases and J by 6 bases, with 1 base of the junction left unmatched. In DNA, the CDR3 is TGTGCCAGCAGTTTAGGGACAGGGAATGGCTACACCTTC. Encoded protein: CASSLGTGNGYTF.

The J gene is TRBJ2-5, the V gene TRBV11-2; D is unclear. The CDR3 spans 13 residues. Germline V gene lookup returns CDR1 SGHAT and CDR2 FQNNGV. Trimming pared 2 bases from V and 4 bases from J, leaving 8 bases between. CDR3 nucleotide sequence: TGTGCCAGCAGCTTAACTTTATCAGAGACCCAGTACTTC. It encodes CASSLTLSETQYF.

The chain has TRBV2 and TRBJ2-5; 9 nucleotides line up with TRBD2. CDR1 is SNHLY and CDR2 is FYNNEI in the germline V gene. The CDR3 has 15 amino acids. The ends lost 5 bases at V and 6 bases at J; junction bases unmatched: 10. Here the CDR3 reads CASSPGPAGGKTQYF. DNA for the CDR3: TGTGCCAGCAGTCCCGGACCTGCGGGGGGGAAGACCCAGTACTTC.

This clone appeared a few times. The chain joins TRBV30 to TRBJ2-1; the match to TRBD2 covers 7 bases. This CDR3 region has 15 residues. The trim removed 0 bases at V and 3 bases at J, leaving 5 bases unmatched. The germline V gene has CDR1 GTSNPN and CDR2 SVGIG (reference sequence). This CDR3 is CAWSVLGLDYNEQFF. In DNA form, the CDR3 reads TGTGCCTGGAGTGTACTTGGACTAGACTACAATGAGCAGTTCTTC.

The chain has TRBV7-9 and TRBJ2-3; D is perhaps TRBD2 (6 bases). Germline V lookup: CDR1 SEHNR, CDR2 FQNEAQ (reference sequence). Trimming pared 2 bases from V and 7 bases from J, leaving 16 bases between. The CDR3 is made up of 15 amino acids. DNA for the CDR3: TGTGCCAGCAGCTTATCCGTCTCGGGAGTATATACGCAGTATTTT. As protein: CASSLSVSGVYTQYF.

The rearrangement joins TRBV28 to TRBJ2-5; perhaps TRBD1 as D (6 bases). Germline V gives CDR1 MDHEN, CDR2 SYDVKM. The CDR3 is 15 amino acids. The V gene lost 5 bases and the J gene lost 2 bases, with 15 bases spanning the gap. The CDR3 loop reads CASSPKPDRQETQYF. Written as DNA, the CDR3 is TGTGCCAGCAGTCCAAAACCCGACAGGCAAGAGACCCAGTACTTC.